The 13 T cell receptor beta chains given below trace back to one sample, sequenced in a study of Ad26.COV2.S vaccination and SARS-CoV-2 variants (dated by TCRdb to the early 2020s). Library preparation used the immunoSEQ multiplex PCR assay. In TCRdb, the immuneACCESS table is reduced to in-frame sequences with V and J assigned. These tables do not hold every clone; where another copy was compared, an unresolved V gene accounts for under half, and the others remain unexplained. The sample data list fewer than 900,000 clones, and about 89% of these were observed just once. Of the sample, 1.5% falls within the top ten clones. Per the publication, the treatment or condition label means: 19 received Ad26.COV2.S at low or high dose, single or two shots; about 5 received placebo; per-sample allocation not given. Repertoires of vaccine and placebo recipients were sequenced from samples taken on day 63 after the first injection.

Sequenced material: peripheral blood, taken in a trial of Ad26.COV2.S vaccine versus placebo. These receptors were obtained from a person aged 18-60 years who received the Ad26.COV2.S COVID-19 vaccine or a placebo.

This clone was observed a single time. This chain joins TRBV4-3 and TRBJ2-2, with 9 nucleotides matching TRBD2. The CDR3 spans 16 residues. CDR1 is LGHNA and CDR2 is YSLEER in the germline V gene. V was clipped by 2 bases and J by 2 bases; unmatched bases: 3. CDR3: CASSQIAGANTGELFF. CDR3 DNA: TGCGCCAGCAGCCAAATAGCGGGGGCAAACACCGGGGAGCTGTTTTTT.

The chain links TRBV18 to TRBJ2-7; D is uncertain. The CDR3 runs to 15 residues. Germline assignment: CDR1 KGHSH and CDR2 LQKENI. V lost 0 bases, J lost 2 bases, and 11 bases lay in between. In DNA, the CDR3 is TGTGCCAGCTCACCACCGGCAGCGATGCCCTACGAGCAGTACTTC. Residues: CASSPPAAMPYEQYF.

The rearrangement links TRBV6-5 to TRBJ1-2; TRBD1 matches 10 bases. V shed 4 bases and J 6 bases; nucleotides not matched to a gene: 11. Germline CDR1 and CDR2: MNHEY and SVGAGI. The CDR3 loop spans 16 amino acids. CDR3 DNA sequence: TGTGCCAGCAGTTCCCCAACCGGGACAGGGGTAGATGGCTACACCTTC. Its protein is CASSSPTGTGVDGYTF.

CDR3 nucleotide sequence: TGTGCCAGCAGTTTACTAGACAGGCGGAATGAAAAACTGTTTTTT. It is translated as CASSLLDRRNEKLFF. The genes are TRBV27 and TRBJ1-4, with D possibly matching TRBD1 (6 bases). From germline, CDR1 is MNHEY and CDR2 SMNVEV (reference sequence). This CDR3 is built from 15 residues. Trimming removed 2 bases from V and 5 bases from J, with 12 bases in between.

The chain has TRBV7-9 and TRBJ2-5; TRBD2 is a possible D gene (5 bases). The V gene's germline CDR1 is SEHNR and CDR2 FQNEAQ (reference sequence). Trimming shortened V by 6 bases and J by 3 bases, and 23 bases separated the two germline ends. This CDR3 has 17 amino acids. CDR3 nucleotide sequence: TGTGCCAGCAGTTCCACTATACGAGGGCGCGAGGAAGAGACCCAGTACTTC. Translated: CASSSTIRGREEETQYF.

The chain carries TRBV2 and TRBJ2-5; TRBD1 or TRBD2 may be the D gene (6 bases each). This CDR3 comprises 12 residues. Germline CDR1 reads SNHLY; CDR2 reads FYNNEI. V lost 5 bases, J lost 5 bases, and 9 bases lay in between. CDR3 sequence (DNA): TGTGCCAGCAGTAGGGGGGCGGAGACCCAGTACTTC. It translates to CASSRGAETQYF.

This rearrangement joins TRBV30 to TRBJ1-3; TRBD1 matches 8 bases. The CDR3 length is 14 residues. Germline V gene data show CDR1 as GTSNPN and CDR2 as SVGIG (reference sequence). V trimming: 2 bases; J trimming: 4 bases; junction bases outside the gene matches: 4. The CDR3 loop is CAWSRTGSGNTIYF. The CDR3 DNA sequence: TGTGCCTGGAGTCGGACAGGGTCGGGAAACACCATATATTTT.

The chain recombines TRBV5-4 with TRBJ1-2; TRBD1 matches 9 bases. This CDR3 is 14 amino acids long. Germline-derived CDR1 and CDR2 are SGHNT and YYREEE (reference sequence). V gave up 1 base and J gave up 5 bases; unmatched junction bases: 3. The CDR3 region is CASSLPTGGYGYTF. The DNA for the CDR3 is TGTGCCAGCAGCTTGCCGACAGGGGGATATGGCTACACCTTC.

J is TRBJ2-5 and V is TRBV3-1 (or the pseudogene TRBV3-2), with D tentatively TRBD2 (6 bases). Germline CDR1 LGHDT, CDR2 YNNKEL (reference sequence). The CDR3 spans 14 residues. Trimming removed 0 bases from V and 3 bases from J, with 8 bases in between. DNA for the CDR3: TGTGCCAGCAGCCAAGACGGCGGGGAAGAGACCCAGTACTTC. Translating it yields CASSQDGGEETQYF.

In DNA form, the CDR3 reads TGTGCCAGCAGCCCCACCGGGACAGGGGGCTACGAGCAGTACTTC. Its translation: CASSPTGTGGYEQYF. The V and J genes are TRBV7-9 and TRBJ2-7; 11 positions match TRBD1. The CDR3 contains 15 residues. Germline loops: CDR1 SEHNR, CDR2 FQNEAQ (reference sequence). The J segment lost 3 bases and the V segment lost 5 bases, leaving 6 bases of the junction unmatched.

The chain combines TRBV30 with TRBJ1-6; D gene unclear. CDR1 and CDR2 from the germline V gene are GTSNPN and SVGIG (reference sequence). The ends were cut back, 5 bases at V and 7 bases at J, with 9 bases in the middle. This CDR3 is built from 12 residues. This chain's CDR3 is CAWGRENSPLHF. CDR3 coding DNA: TGTGCCTGGGGGAGGGAGAATTCACCCCTCCACTTT. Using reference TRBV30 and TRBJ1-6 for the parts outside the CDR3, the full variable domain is SQTIHQWPATLVQPVGSPLSLECTVEGTSNPNLYWYRQAAGRGLQLLFYSVGIGQISSEVPQNLSASRPQDRQFILSSKKLLLSDSGFYLCAWGRENSPLHFGNGTRLTVT.

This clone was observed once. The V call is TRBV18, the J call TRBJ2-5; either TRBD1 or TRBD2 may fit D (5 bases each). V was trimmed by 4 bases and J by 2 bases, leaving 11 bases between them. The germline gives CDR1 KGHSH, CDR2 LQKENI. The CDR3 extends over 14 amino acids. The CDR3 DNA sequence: TGTGCCAGCTCACGAACGAGGGGACAAGAGACCCAGTACTTC. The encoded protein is CASSRTRGQETQYF.

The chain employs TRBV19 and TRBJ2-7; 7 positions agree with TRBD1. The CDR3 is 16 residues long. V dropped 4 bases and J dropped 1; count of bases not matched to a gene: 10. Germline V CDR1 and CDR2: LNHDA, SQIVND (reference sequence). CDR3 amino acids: CASSKIRDSLSYEQYF. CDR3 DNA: TGTGCCAGTAGTAAGATCCGGGACAGCCTATCCTACGAGCAGTACTTC.